A single sample is the source of the 18 T cell receptor beta chains below, sequenced in a study of blood T cell repertoires in COVID-19. The repertoire was sequenced with immunoSEQ multiplex PCR; TCRdb's copy has only in-frame clones and lacks some. The sample shows some 70,000 clones, roughly 80% of them seen only once. Sequenced: peripheral blood. All receptors come from a woman in her forties or fifties with acute or convalescent COVID-19.

The rearrangement uses TRBV19 and TRBJ2-7, with 7 bases fitting TRBD2. V lost 3 bases to trimming and J lost 3 bases; unmatched junction nucleotides: 5. CDR3 length: 14 amino acids. Germline V CDR1 and CDR2: LNHDA, SQIVND (reference sequence). In DNA, the CDR3 is TGTGCCAGTAGTATGGGCAGGACTAGCTACGAGCAGTACTTC. Translating gives CASSMGRTSYEQYF.

This clone was detected only a few times. The V gene is TRBV30, the J gene TRBJ2-2; the D gene is possibly TRBD2 (6 bases). Trimming removed 3 bases at V and 2 bases at J, with 7 bases between. The CDR3 spans 13 residues. The germline V gene has CDR1 GTSNPN and CDR2 SVGIG (reference sequence). CDR3 nucleotides: TGTGCCTGGAGGGAGGGAAACACCGGGGAGCTGTTTTTT. It specifies CAWREGNTGELFF.

This sequence joins TRBV9 and TRBJ1-4, with TRBD1 as a possible D gene (6 bases). Germline CDR1 SGDLS, CDR2 YYNGEE. V gave up 0 bases and J gave up 3 bases, with 12 bases separating them. This CDR3 contains 16 residues. The CDR3 nucleotides read TGTGCCAGCAGCGTAGATTCTGGGGGCCCTAATGAAAAACTGTTTTTT. Residues: CASSVDSGGPNEKLFF.

The chain carries TRBV24-1 and TRBJ2-3; D may be TRBD1 (5 bases). The V gene lost 7 bases and the J gene lost 2 bases, with 12 bases spanning the gap. CDR1 is KGHDR, CDR2 SFDVKD, per germline. The CDR3 has 14 residues. The CDR3 loop reads CATRGRLSTDTQYF. Written as DNA, the CDR3 is TGTGCCACCAGGGGGCGTTTATCCACAGATACGCAGTATTTT.

V usage is TRBV10-3 and J usage is TRBJ2-1, with 8 bases lining up with TRBD1. Unmatched junction bases numbered 6, after V lost 11 bases and J lost 6 bases. Germline CDR1 is ENHRY and CDR2 is SYGVKD. The CDR3 is made up of 12 amino acids. The CDR3 bases are TGTGCCGCAGCCGGACAGGGCAATGAGCAGTTCTTC. It translates to CAAAGQGNEQFF.

V is TRBV29-1 and J is TRBJ2-3; 7 bases map to TRBD1. The CDR3 sequence is 17 residues long. The J segment lost 0 bases and the V segment lost 4 bases, leaving 13 bases of the junction unmatched. The V gene's germline CDR1 is SQVTM and CDR2 ANQGSEA. The CDR3: CSVGSQGVFPSTDTQYF. CDR3 DNA sequence: TGCAGCGTTGGGTCCCAGGGGGTTTTCCCTAGCACAGATACGCAGTATTTT.

V and J are TRBV14 and TRBJ1-1; no reliable D call. Germline CDR1 and CDR2: SGHDN and FVKESK. CDR3 length: 14 amino acids. The germline V and J ends were trimmed by 1 base and 1 base, with 7 bases remaining between them. CDR3 in DNA: TGTGCCAGCAGCCAAGCGGGTTGGAACACTGAAGCTTTCTTT. It translates to CASSQAGWNTEAFF.

This rearrangement joins TRBV7-3 to TRBJ1-1; tentatively, D is TRBD1 (5 bases). V was trimmed by 3 bases and J by 2 bases, leaving 7 bases between them. The CDR3 spans 13 residues. The V gene's germline CDR1 is SGHTA and CDR2 FQGTGA. Here the CDR3 reads CASSLTENTEAFF. The CDR3 DNA reads TGTGCCAGCAGCTTGACAGAAAACACTGAAGCTTTCTTT.

As concerns this clone: The same CDR3 also results from other DNA sequences found in this sample. The rearrangement links TRBV6-2 or TRBV6-3 to TRBJ2-7, with D tentatively TRBD1 (5 bases). CDR3 length: 13 residues. Trimming shortened V by 3 bases and J by 0 bases, and 6 bases separated the two germline ends. Germline assignment: CDR1 MNHEY and CDR2 SVGEGT. The CDR3: CASSYDSSYEQYF. In nucleotides, the CDR3 is TGTGCCAGCAGTTATGACAGCTCCTACGAGCAGTACTTC.

This rearrangement joins TRBV5-1 to TRBJ1-2; 8 bases fit TRBD1. Germline V CDR1 and CDR2: SGHRS, YFSETQ. J was trimmed by 4 bases and V by 2 bases; bases with no gene match: 4. CDR3 length equals 14 residues. The chain's CDR3 is CASSFGQGAYGYTF. CDR3 in DNA: TGCGCCAGCAGCTTTGGGCAGGGGGCCTATGGCTACACCTTC.

This sequence joins TRBV19 and TRBJ1-1; D not certain. The CDR3 is 14 amino acids. CDR1 is LNHDA and CDR2 is SQIVND in the germline V gene (reference sequence). Trimming left V 2 bases short and J 1 base short, with 8 bases between. CDR3 sequence (DNA): TGTGCCAGTAGTATAAATGGAGAGAACACTGAAGCTTTCTTT. It translates to CASSINGENTEAFF.

V gene TRBV5-4 combines with J gene TRBJ2-1, with 12 nucleotides matching TRBD2. CDR1 is SGHNT and CDR2 is YYREEE in the germline V gene (reference sequence). V was pared by 0 bases and J by 6 bases, with 7 bases of the junction left unmatched. The CDR3 runs 17 residues. The CDR3 sequence: CASSLGPPSGGANEQFF. As DNA, the CDR3 is TGTGCCAGCAGCTTGGGCCCTCCTAGCGGGGGGGCCAATGAGCAGTTCTTC.

The V call is TRBV28, the J call TRBJ1-2; D is unresolved. Per germline, CDR1 MDHEN and CDR2 SYDVKM. CDR3 length: 11 residues. V dropped 6 bases and J dropped 6 bases, with 8 bases sitting between them. CDR3 in DNA: TGTGCCAGCAGCCCAACACATGGCTACACCTTC. It codes for CASSPTHGYTF.

Comments on this clone: This specimen includes other DNA sequences encoding the same CDR3. V gene TRBV2 combines with J gene TRBJ2-3; 9 bases line up with TRBD1. With V trimmed by 6 bases and J by 1 base, 2 bases remained unmatched. Germline V CDR1 and CDR2: SNHLY, FYNNEI. The CDR3 runs 14 residues. The CDR3 DNA is TGTGCCAGCAGCAGGACAGGGGGCACAGATACGCAGTATTTT. Amino acids: CASSRTGGTDTQYF.

The chain employs TRBV6-1 and TRBJ1-3, with a weak D call TRBD1 (6 bases). The germline V gene has CDR1 MNHNS and CDR2 SASEGT. Trimming removed 4 bases at V and 0 bases at J, with 13 bases between. This CDR3 has 16 amino acids. The CDR3 DNA reads as TGTGCCAGCAGTGGGCGCTTGACAGGCTCTGGAAACACCATATATTTT. Its translation: CASSGRLTGSGNTIYF.

About this clone itself: The junction differs from germline at one of its ends, possibly a read error. This chain joins TRBV18 and TRBJ2-1; tentatively, D is TRBD2 (6 bases). Germline values: CDR1 KGHSH, CDR2 LQKENI. This CDR3 has 13 amino acids. This chain's CDR3 is CASSQGLYTEQFF. CDR3 nucleotides: TGTGCCAGCTCACAGGGACTTTACACTGAGCAGTTCTTC.

This clone appeared once. The rearrangement links TRBV12-5 to TRBJ2-1; possible D gene TRBD2, 6 bases. This CDR3 has 17 residues. V was shortened by 2 bases and J by 1 base, with 15 bases between the two germline ends. CDR1 LGHNT and CDR2 FRNRAP come from the germline V gene. This chain's CDR3 is CASGLLTSVGSYNEQFF. The CDR3 DNA is TGTGCTAGTGGTTTGTTGACTAGTGTTGGGTCCTACAATGAGCAGTTCTTC.

The genes are TRBV30 and TRBJ1-1; TRBD1 agrees at 12 bases. In germline, CDR1 is GTSNPN, CDR2 SVGIG (reference sequence). The CDR3 spans 15 residues. V trimming: 2 bases; J trimming: 6 bases; junction bases outside the gene matches: 7. The CDR3 protein is CAWSRGQGALAEAFF. In DNA form, the CDR3 reads TGTGCCTGGAGTAGGGGACAGGGGGCGTTGGCTGAAGCTTTCTTT.